Shown below are 10 T cell receptor beta chains from a single sample sequenced in a study of cytomegalovirus exposure and HLA in healthy donors. PCR employed 60 Vbeta and 13 Jbeta primers. The assay was immunoSEQ multiplex PCR, and TCRdb's table has in-frame clones only and misses some. This sample carries approximately 150,000 clones, with about 0.96% going to the ten biggest clones. Sequences were obtained from PBMCs. These receptors were obtained from a male donor in good health and CMV-seronegative.

The rearrangement joins TRBV15 to TRBJ2-1, with D unresolved. Trimming cost V 6 bases and J 8 bases, with 8 bases left between them. The CDR3 covers 11 residues. Germline V gene sequence: CDR1 LNHNV, CDR2 YYDKDF (reference sequence). CDR3 sequence: CATRESDEQFF. The CDR3 coding sequence is TGTGCCACCAGGGAGTCCGATGAGCAGTTCTTC.

The genes are TRBV5-1 and TRBJ2-3; 7 nucleotides align to TRBD2. The CDR3 loop spans 15 amino acids. Germline V gene lookup returns CDR1 SGHRS and CDR2 YFSETQ. With V trimmed by 0 bases and J by 1 base, 2 bases remained unmatched. The CDR3 DNA reads TGCGCCAGCAGCTTGGCGCTAGCGGGCACAGATACGCAGTATTTT. Protein: CASSLALAGTDTQYF.

This chain joins TRBV4-2 and TRBJ2-3; D remains ambiguous. The CDR3 runs 13 residues. CDR1 and CDR2 (germline): LGHNA, YNFKEQ. The V end lost 0 bases, the J end lost 6 bases, and 7 bases lay between the germline ends. The CDR3, as DNA: TGTGCCAGCAGCCAAGATTTGGGCGATACGCAGTATTTT. It is translated as CASSQDLGDTQYF.

The rearrangement links TRBV28 to TRBJ1-2; D gene unclear. The CDR3 loop spans 12 amino acids. Germline CDR1 MDHEN, CDR2 SYDVKM. The V and J ends lost 5 bases and 6 bases respectively, with 10 bases between them. The CDR3 sequence: CASSRGLDGYTF. CDR3 DNA: TGTGCCAGCAGTAGAGGGCTTGATGGCTACACCTTC.

The V and J genes are TRBV30 and TRBJ1-4; D not certain. Germline CDR1 is GTSNPN and CDR2 is SVGIG (reference sequence). CDR3 length: 14 amino acids. The V gene lost 0 bases and the J gene lost 0 bases, with 5 bases spanning the gap. CDR3 in amino acids: CAWSVKPTNEKLFF. Here the CDR3 DNA reads TGTGCCTGGAGTGTAAAGCCAACTAATGAAAAACTGTTTTTT.

CDR3 nucleotide sequence: TGCGCCAGCAGCTTGGACGGGAGGCCCCAAGAGACCCAGTACTTC. Translation: CASSLDGRPQETQYF. The V call is TRBV5-1, the J call TRBJ2-5; 7 nucleotides align to TRBD2. CDR3 length: 15 residues. V dropped 0 bases and J dropped 1; count of bases not matched to a gene: 3. The germline CDR1 and CDR2 sequences are SGHRS and YFSETQ.

V usage is TRBV29-1 and J usage is TRBJ2-7; 7 bases agree with TRBD2. The J segment lost 2 bases and the V segment lost 6 bases, leaving 7 bases of the junction unmatched. The CDR3 extends over 13 amino acids. Germline CDR1 SQVTM, CDR2 ANQGSEA. The CDR3 spells CSVVLGGAYEQYF. CDR3 in DNA: TGCAGCGTAGTATTGGGGGGGGCCTACGAGCAGTACTTC.

The rearrangement joins TRBV27 to TRBJ2-7, with TRBD2 matching over 8 bases. CDR1 is MNHEY, CDR2 SMNVEV, per germline (reference sequence). Trimming removed 3 bases from V and 6 bases from J; junction bases left unmatched: 7. The CDR3 spans 14 residues. The CDR3 DNA is TGTGCCAGCAGTTTTTTCTCCAGCGGGAGCGAGCAGTACTTC. It translates to CASSFFSSGSEQYF.

CDR3 sequence: CASRQRVLTSSYEQYF. The CDR3 DNA is TGTGCCAGCAGACAGAGGGTGCTAACTAGCTCCTACGAGCAGTACTTC. V gene TRBV7-3 combines with J gene TRBJ2-7; TRBD2 is a possible D gene (5 bases). Germline CDR1 is SGHTA and CDR2 is FQGTGA. This CDR3 is 16 amino acids long. V lost 6 bases and J lost 0, with 18 bases in between.

The chain links TRBV4-1 to TRBJ2-5, with D possibly being TRBD2 (7 bases). CDR3 length equals 16 residues. Trimming took 4 bases from V and 1 from J, leaving 16 bases between them. Germline V gene data show CDR1 as MGHRA and CDR2 as YSYEKL. The CDR3 DNA reads as TGCGCCAGCAGCCTCCTAGGGGGGGGAGTCCAAGAGACCCAGTACTTC. Amino acid sequence: CASSLLGGGVQETQYF.